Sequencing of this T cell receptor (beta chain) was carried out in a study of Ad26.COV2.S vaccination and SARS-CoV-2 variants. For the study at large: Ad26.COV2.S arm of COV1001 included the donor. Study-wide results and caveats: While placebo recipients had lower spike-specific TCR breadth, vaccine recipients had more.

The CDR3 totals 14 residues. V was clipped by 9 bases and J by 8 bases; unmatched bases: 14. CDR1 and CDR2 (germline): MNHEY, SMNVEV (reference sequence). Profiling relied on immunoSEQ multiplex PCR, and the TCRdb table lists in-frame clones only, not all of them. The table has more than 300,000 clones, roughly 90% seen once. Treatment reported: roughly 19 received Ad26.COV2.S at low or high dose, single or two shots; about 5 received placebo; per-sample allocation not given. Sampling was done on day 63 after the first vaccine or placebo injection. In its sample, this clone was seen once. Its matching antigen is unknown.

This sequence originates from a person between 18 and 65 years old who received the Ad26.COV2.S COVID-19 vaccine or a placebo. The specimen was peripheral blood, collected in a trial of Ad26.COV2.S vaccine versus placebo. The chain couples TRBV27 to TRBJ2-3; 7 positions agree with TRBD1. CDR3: CARTPGGSKGTQYF. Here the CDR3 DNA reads TGTGCCAGAACCCCAGGGGGTAGCAAGGGTACGCAGTATTTT.